This entry lists 5 T cell receptor beta chains sequenced from one sample in a study of cytomegalovirus exposure and HLA in healthy donors. The PCR made use of 60 Vbeta and 13 Jbeta primers. The repertoire was sequenced with immunoSEQ multiplex PCR; TCRdb's copy has only in-frame clones and lacks some. The table for this sample gives approximately 130,000 clones. The sequenced sample consisted of PBMCs. The receptors shown here come from a woman aged 55-70 years in good health and CMV-seronegative.

The chain couples TRBV11-2 to TRBJ2-5; no firm D call. The J call may not be correct, given that the DNA end is closer to TRBJ2-7. CDR1 SGHAT and CDR2 FQNNGV come from the germline V gene. The CDR3 is 19 amino acids. The CDR3 DNA reads as TGTGCCAGCCCCCCCTCCCCTAAGCACGCGGTAAGTGGCTGGTACGAGCAGTACTTC. This gives the protein CASPPSPKHAVSGWYEQYF.

This chain joins TRBV15 and TRBJ2-5, with 8 positions matching TRBD1. Looked up from germline, CDR1 is LNHNV and CDR2 is YYDKDF (reference sequence). CDR3 length equals 14 residues. J gave up 6 bases and V 5 bases, and 8 bases lay outside the gene matches. The CDR3 reads CATSVDRGEKTQYF. Written as DNA, the CDR3 is TGTGCCACCAGCGTAGACAGGGGTGAGAAGACCCAGTACTTC. Full variable domain (missing parts from reference TRBV15 and TRBJ2-5): DAMVIQNPRYQVTQFGKPVTLSCSQTLNHNVMYWYQQKSSQAPKLLFHYYDKDFNNEADTPDNFQSRRPNTSFCFLDIRSPGLGDTAMYLCATSVDRGEKTQYFGPGTRLLVL.

This chain joins TRBV7-9 and TRBJ1-5; D possibly corresponds to TRBD1 (5 bases). The V gene lost 4 bases and the J gene lost 2 bases, with 18 bases spanning the gap. The germline gives CDR1 SEHNR, CDR2 FQNEAQ (reference sequence). The CDR3 is 17 amino acids. The CDR3 DNA sequence: TGTGCCAGCAGCTCCCACGGGGGGGGTAGCGGCAATCAGCCCCAGCATTTT. Its translation: CASSSHGGGSGNQPQHF.

The chain has TRBV5-1 and TRBJ2-1; D call uncertain. V shed 2 bases and J shed 6 bases, with 9 bases lying between them. The CDR3 length is 13 residues. The germline CDR1 and CDR2 sequences are SGHRS and YFSETQ. This CDR3 is CASSFLGVNEQFF. DNA for the CDR3: TGCGCCAGCAGCTTCTTGGGCGTCAATGAGCAGTTCTTC.

V is TRBV14 and J is TRBJ1-2; 7 nucleotides align to TRBD1. This CDR3 is 15 amino acids long. Germline assignment: CDR1 SGHDN and CDR2 FVKESK. The ends lost 3 bases at V and 2 bases at J; junction bases unmatched: 6. CDR3 protein: CASSQGTETNYGYTF. The DNA for the CDR3 is TGTGCCAGCAGCCAGGGGACAGAGACCAACTATGGCTACACCTTC.